This T cell receptor beta chain was recorded in a study of tumor-infiltrating lymphocytes in primary liver carcinoma. V was pared by 1 base and J by 11 bases, with 9 bases of the junction left unmatched. The CDR3 runs 15 residues. CDR1 and CDR2 (germline): SGHAT, FQNNGV. A constant-region primer primed TCR beta cDNA synthesis from about 550 ng of total RNA. ARM-PCR, slightly modified, supplied the TCR beta libraries through three nested multiplex PCR rounds. Each of the first two PCR rounds ran approximately 11 cycles with TRBV1-TRBV30 forward and C-beta reverse primers. TCRdb used MiXCR to reprocess the multiplex PCR reads, holding one entry per CDR3 protein. The repertoire consists of 200,000 or so distinct CDR3 sequences, with roughly 61% occurring once and the leading ten covering roughly 7%. The study extracted blood RNA from unsorted whole blood and also extracted germline DNA.

Sequencing was done on a sample of peripheral blood. V and J are TRBV11-2 and TRBJ2-1, with 9 bases that match TRBD2. The sequence came from a woman between 55 and 75 years old with primary liver carcinoma and hepatitis B virus infection. The CDR3 loop reads CASSLVAGDSDKQFF. DNA for the CDR3: TGTGCCAGCAGCTTAGTAGCGGGAGATAGTGATAAGCAGTTCTTC.